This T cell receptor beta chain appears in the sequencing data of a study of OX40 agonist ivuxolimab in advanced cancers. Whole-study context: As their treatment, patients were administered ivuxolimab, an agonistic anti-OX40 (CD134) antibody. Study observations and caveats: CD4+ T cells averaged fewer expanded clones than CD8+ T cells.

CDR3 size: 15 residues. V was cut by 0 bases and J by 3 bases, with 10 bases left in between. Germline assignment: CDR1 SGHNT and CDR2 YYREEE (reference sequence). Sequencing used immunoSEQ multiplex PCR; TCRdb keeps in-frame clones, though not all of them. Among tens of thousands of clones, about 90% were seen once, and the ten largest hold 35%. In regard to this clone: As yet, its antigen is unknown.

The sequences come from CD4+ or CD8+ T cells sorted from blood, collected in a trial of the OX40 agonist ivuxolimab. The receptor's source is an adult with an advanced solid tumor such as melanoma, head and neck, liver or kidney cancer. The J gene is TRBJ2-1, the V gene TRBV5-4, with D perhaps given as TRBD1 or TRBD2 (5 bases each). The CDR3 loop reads CASSLEGPFYNEQFF. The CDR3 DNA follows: TGTGCCAGCAGCTTGGAGGGACCCTTCTACAATGAGCAGTTCTTC.